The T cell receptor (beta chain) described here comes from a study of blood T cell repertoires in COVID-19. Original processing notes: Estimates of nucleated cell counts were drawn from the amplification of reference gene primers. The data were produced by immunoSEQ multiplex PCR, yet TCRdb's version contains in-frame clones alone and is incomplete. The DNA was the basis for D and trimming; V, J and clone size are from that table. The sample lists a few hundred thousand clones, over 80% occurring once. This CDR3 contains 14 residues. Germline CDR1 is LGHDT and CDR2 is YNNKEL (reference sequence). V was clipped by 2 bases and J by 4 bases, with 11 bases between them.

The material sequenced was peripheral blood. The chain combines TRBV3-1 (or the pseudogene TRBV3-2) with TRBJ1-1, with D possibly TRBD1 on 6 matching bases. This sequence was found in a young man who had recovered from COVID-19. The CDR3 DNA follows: TGTGCCAGCAGCCAACAGGGGACCGGCACTGAAGCTTTCTTT. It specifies CASSQQGTGTEAFF.